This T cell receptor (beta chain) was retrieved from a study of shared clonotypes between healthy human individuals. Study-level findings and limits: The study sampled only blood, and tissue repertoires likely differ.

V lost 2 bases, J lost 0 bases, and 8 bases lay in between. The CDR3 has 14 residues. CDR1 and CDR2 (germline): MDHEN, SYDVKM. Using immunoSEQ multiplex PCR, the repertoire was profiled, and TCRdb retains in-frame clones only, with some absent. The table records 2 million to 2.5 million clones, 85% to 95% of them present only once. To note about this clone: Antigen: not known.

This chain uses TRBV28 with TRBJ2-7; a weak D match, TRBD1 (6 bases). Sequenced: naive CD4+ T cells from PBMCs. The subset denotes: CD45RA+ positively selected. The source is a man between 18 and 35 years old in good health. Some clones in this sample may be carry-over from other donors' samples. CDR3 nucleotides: TGTGCCAGCAGTTTAAGGACAGTCTCCTACGAGCAGTACTTC. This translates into CASSLRTVSYEQYF.